This entry is about one T cell receptor beta chain. A read error may be the cause here, since a much bigger clone is one base away. It is likely a read error, because the conserved phenylalanine at the end of the CDR3 is missing. Time point defined: newly diagnosed GD, antithyroid drugs for less than 3 months. The TCR library was made from RNA that had been extracted from PBMCs in TRIzol. V lost 5 bases to trimming and J lost 7 bases; unmatched junction nucleotides: 9. The CDR3 extends over 15 amino acids. The germline V gene has CDR1 MDHEN and CDR2 SYDVKM. This entry comes from a study of regulatory T cells in long-lasting Graves disease. About the research overall: Antithyroid drug intake by newly diagnosed Graves' patients had lasted under 3 months.

Arm-PCR of CDR3 regions with iRepertoire HTBI primers generated TCR beta libraries. TCRdb redid the calling of the multiplex PCR reads with MiXCR, one entry per CDR3 protein. The table includes under 800,000 distinct CDR3 sequences, approximately 15% detected once. Another study also made use of these data, one on T cells in Graves' hyperthyroidism and ophthalmopathy. That publication notes: The HTBI primer set was used in a first-round RT-PCR of the TCR CDR3. A 13 V-J model separated ophthalmopathy from stable hyperthyroidism.

V and J are TRBV28 and TRBJ2-2; 8 bases are shared with TRBD2. This sample comprised peripheral blood mononuclear cells (PBMCs), obtained at new diagnosis, from a patient treated with antithyroid drugs. The sequence was obtained from a woman aged 25-40 years with Graves disease. CDR3 bases: TGTGCCAGCAGTCCGAGCGGGAGTTCATACGGGGAGCTGTTTTCT. The encoded protein is CASSPSGSSYGELFS.